A single sample is the source of the 3 T cell receptor beta chains below, sequenced in a study of blood T cell repertoires in COVID-19. Profiled with immunoSEQ multiplex PCR; TCRdb holds only in-frame clones, not every one. The sample yields about 250,000 clones, about nine tenths seen once. The sequencing input was peripheral blood. These receptors all come from a woman aged 30 to 39 with COVID-19, enrolled during active disease.

The chain employs TRBV4-3 and TRBJ1-2; TRBD1 aligns across 9 bases. Germline CDR1 LGHNA, CDR2 YSLEER. This CDR3 spans 15 amino acids. J gave up 3 bases and V 6 bases, and 8 bases lay outside the gene matches. For the CDR3, the DNA is TGCGCCAGCAGTCGGCGGACAGGGGAATACTATGGCTACACCTTC. Translating gives CASSRRTGEYYGYTF.

V is TRBV15 and J is TRBJ1-5; D gene unclear. Germline V gene lookup returns CDR1 LNHNV and CDR2 YYDKDF (reference sequence). V lost 0 bases and J 3 bases, leaving 9 bases between the germline ends. The CDR3 is made up of 15 amino acids. DNA for the CDR3: TGTGCCACCAGCAGAGAATGGGCTAACAATCAGCCCCAGCATTTT. Protein: CATSREWANNQPQHF.

This chain links TRBV19 with TRBJ2-4, with D uncertain. There are 15 residues in the CDR3. Germline-derived CDR1 and CDR2 are LNHDA and SQIVND (reference sequence). V was pared by 0 bases and J by 1 base, with 7 bases between. CDR3 loop: CASSIETDAKNIQYF. The CDR3 nucleotides are TGTGCCAGTAGTATAGAGACTGATGCCAAAAACATTCAGTACTTC.